This TCR beta chain was retrieved from a study of CD8 T cells in ankylosing spondylitis. Whole-study results and caveats: Disease-linked clones had a CD8+ phenotype and relatively low frequency in peripheral blood. The study identified a TCR beta motif of 7 or 8 highly homologous variants that appeared characteristic of ankylosing spondylitis blood. The clones that were linked to disease were reported to be significantly enriched in matched synovial fluid samples from ankylosing spondylitis patients.

Trimming removed 4 bases from V and 6 bases from J, with 16 bases in between. The CDR3 is 14 amino acids. CDR1 SGDLS and CDR2 YYNGEE come from the germline V gene. Making the TCR beta libraries involved quantitative 5'-RACE with molecular barcodes. TCRdb passed the 5' RACE reads through MiXCR, listing each CDR3 protein once. Of about 30,000 distinct CDR3 sequences listed, roughly 5% are singletons. This clonotype was observed many times. The target antigen is unknown. This chain joins TRBV9 and TRBJ1-1; D uncertain. The source material was blood, either unsorted or a sorted T cell fraction (not recorded which). The receptor comes from a female donor with ankylosing spondylitis or in good health (not recorded which). CDR3 loop: CASSPGPGSPEAFF. CDR3 bases: TGTGCCAGCAGCCCCGGCCCCGGATCGCCTGAAGCTTTCTTT.